This TCR beta chain comes out of a study of blood T cell repertoires in COVID-19. CDR1 and CDR2 from the germline V gene are SGHRS and YFSETQ. This CDR3 region has 12 residues. The V gene lost 3 bases and the J gene lost 4 bases, with 4 bases spanning the gap. This clone was found a few times. The table came from immunoSEQ multiplex PCR; TCRdb's copy has only in-frame clones and leaves some out. This sample has over 250,000 clones; over 85% occur once, and the top ten carry 1.5% to 2%. This sequence was found in a woman in her sixties who had recovered from COVID-19. The chain couples TRBV5-1 to TRBJ2-2; no firm D call. Sequenced: PBMCs or T cells enriched from blood (not recorded which). Written as DNA, the CDR3 is TGCGCCAGCAGCTCCCTCACCGGGGAGCTGTTTTTT. Protein product: CASSSLTGELFF.